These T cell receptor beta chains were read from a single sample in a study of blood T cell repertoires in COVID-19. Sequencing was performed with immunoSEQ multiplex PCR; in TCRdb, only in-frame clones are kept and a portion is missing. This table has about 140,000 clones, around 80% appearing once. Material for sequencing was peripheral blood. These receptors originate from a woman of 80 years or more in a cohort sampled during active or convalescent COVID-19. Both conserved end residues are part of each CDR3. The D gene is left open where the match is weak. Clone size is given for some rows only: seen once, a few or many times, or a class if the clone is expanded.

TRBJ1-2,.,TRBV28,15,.,CASSFGGASNYGYTF,TGTGCCAGCAGCTTCGGGGGGGCTAGTAACTATGGCTACACCTTC
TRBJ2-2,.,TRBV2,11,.,CASSESGELFF,TGTGCCAGCAGTGAGTCGGGGGAGCTGTTTTTT
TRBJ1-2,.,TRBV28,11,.,CASNPGYGYTF,TGTGCCAGCAACCCGGGCTATGGCTACACCTTC
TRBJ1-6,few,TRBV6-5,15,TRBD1,CASSYFGTGDSPLHF,TGTGCCAGCAGTTACTTCGGGACAGGGGATTCACCCCTCCACTTT
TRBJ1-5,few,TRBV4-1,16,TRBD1,CASSQVGQVSNQPQHF,TGCGCCAGCAGCCAGGTGGGACAGGTTAGCAATCAGCCCCAGCATTTT
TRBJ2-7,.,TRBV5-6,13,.,CASSLLQGYEQYF,TGTGCCAGCAGCTTGCTCCAGGGTTACGAGCAGTACTTC
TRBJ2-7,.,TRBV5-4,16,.,CASSFFSRGGSYEQYF,TGTGCCAGCAGCTTTTTTAGCAGGGGCGGCTCCTACGAGCAGTACTTC
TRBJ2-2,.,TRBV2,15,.,CASRSWTANTGELFF,TGTGCCAGCAGAAGTTGGACAGCGAACACCGGGGAGCTGTTTTTT
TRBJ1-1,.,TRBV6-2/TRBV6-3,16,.,CASSSRSRKEGTEAFF,TGTGCCAGCAGTTCCCGGTCCCGAAAGGAGGGCACTGAAGCTTTCTTT
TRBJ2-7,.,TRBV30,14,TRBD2,CAWSVGGGGYEQYF,TGTGCCTGGAGTGTCGGCGGGGGGGGATACGAGCAGTACTTC
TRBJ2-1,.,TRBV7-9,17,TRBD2,CASSSLAGGQSYNEQFF,TGTGCCAGCAGCTCCCTAGCGGGGGGGCAATCCTACAATGAGCAGTTCTTC
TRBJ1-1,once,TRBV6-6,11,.,CASSDGTEAFF,TGTGCCAGCAGTGACGGGACTGAAGCTTTCTTT
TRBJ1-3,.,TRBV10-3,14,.,CASGESSSGNTIYF,TGTGCCTCGGGGGAATCGAGCTCTGGAAACACCATATATTTT
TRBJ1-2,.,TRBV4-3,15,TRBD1,CASSHGDRPNYGYTF,TGCGCCAGCAGCCATGGGGACAGGCCTAACTATGGCTACACCTTC
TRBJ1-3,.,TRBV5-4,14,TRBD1,CASSPTGGGNTIYF,TGTGCCAGCAGTCCCACAGGGGGTGGAAACACCATATATTTT
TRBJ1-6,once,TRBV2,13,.,CASLWQGNSPLHF,TGTGCCAGCCTCTGGCAGGGTAATTCACCCCTCCACTTT
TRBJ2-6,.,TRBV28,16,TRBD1,CASRETGPSGANVLTF,TGTGCCAGCAGGGAGACAGGGCCGTCTGGGGCCAACGTCCTGACTTTC
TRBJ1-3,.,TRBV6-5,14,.,CASSLRQVGNTIYF,TGTGCCAGCAGTCTAAGACAAGTTGGAAACACCATATATTTT
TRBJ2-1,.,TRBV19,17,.,CATTPAPAWGSLDEQFF,TGTGCCACCACCCCGGCTCCTGCGTGGGGCTCTCTCGATGAGCAGTTCTTC
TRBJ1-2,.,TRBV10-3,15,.,CAISESGSGDYGYTF,TGTGCCATCAGTGAGTCGGGCAGCGGGGACTATGGCTACACCTTC
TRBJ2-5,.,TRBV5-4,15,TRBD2,CASSPGGAPQETQYF,TGTGCCAGCAGCCCGGGGGGAGCACCTCAAGAGACCCAGTACTTC
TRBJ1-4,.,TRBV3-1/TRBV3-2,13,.,CASSQDWAEKLFF,TGTGCCAGCAGCCAAGATTGGGCGGAAAAACTGTTTTTT
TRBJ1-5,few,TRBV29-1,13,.,CSVKRDSNQPQHF,TGCAGCGTTAAGAGGGATAGCAATCAGCCCCAGCATTTT
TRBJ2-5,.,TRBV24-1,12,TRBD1,CATSEQGETQYF,TGTGCCACCAGTGAACAGGGGGAGACCCAGTACTTC
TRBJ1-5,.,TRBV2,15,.,CASSDVRGLGQPQHF,TGTGCCAGCAGTGATGTCAGGGGATTGGGTCAGCCCCAGCATTTT
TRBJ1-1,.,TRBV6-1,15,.,CASSELGAMNTEAFF,TGTGCCAGCAGTGAACTTGGGGCCATGAACACTGAAGCTTTCTTT
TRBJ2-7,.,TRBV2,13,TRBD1,CASSYDRVHEQYF,TGTGCCAGCAGTTACGACAGGGTCCACGAGCAGTACTTC